This TCR beta chain originates from a study of blood T cells in healthy people across ages. General study findings and limits: Per-million-T-cell TCR beta diversity fell roughly linearly with age.

Sample-barcoded 5' priming and a J-beta primer mix drove a second PCR of about 6 to 12 cycles. One entry per CDR3 protein, called by TCRdb with MiXCR from the 5' RACE reads. There are 1.5 million or so distinct CDR3 sequences in the sample; about 42% occur only once, and more than 4% lies in the top ten. Comments on this clonotype: Its antigen remains unknown.

This CDR3 is built from 15 residues. V lost 0 bases, J lost 5 bases, and 14 bases lay in between. The germline V gene has CDR1 SGHDN and CDR2 FVKESK. This receptor was obtained from a woman in her late teens or twenties in good health. The V and J genes are TRBV14 and TRBJ2-7; TRBD1 might be the D (6 bases). Sequencing was carried out using blood. The CDR3 is CASSQETETGHEQYF. For the CDR3, the DNA is TGTGCCAGCAGCCAAGAGACCGAAACAGGGCACGAGCAGTACTTC. Using reference TRBV14 and TRBJ2-7 for the parts outside the CDR3, the full variable domain is EAGVTQFPSHSVIEKGQTVTLRCDPISGHDNLYWYRRVMGKEIKFLLHFVKESKQDESGMPNNRFLAERTGGTYSTLKVQPAELEDSGVYFCASSQETETGHEQYFGPGTRLTVT.